The 5 T cell receptor beta chains below were found in one sample sequenced in a study of CD8 T cells in ankylosing spondylitis. Study results and limitations: There was a TCR beta motif, made of eight highly homologous variants, that appeared characteristic of ankylosing spondylitis blood.

TCRdb re-called the 5' RACE reads through MiXCR, storing one row per CDR3 protein. The table includes roughly 370,000 distinct CDR3 sequences, approximately 20% detected once. These receptors have no known antigen. The sequenced sample consisted of blood, either unsorted or a sorted T cell fraction (not recorded which). Receptors originate from a male donor with ankylosing spondylitis.

This clonotype was picked up a small number of times. The chain links TRBV12-3 or TRBV12-4 to TRBJ1-1; perhaps TRBD1 as D (5 bases). The CDR3 length is 11 residues. Trimming took 3 bases from V and 10 from J, leaving 9 bases between them. CDR3 in amino acids: CASSFGAVAFF. CDR3 DNA sequence: TGTGCCAGCAGTTTCGGGGCAGTAGCTTTCTTT.

This chain uses TRBV18 with TRBJ2-1; 7 positions agree with TRBD1. The V segment lost 3 bases and the J segment 7 bases; nucleotides outside the gene matches: 9. CDR1 and CDR2 from the germline V gene are KGHSH and LQKENI. CDR3 length: 15 residues. The CDR3 DNA sequence: TGTGCCAGCTCACCGCGGGCCAGGGGGTGGAATGAGCAGTTCTTC. This translates into CASSPRARGWNEQFF. The whole variable domain, remainder taken from reference TRBV18 and TRBJ2-1, is NAGVMQNPRHLVRRRGQEARLRCSPMKGHSHVYWYRQLPEEGLKFMVYLQKENIIDESGMPKERFSAEFPKEGPSILRIQQVVRGDSAAYFCASSPRARGWNEQFFGPGTRLTVL.

This chain joins TRBV28 and TRBJ2-1, with D possibly being TRBD1 (6 bases). The ends were cut back, 6 bases at V and 9 bases at J, with 9 bases in the middle. The CDR3 runs 11 residues. CDR1 and CDR2 (germline): MDHEN, SYDVKM. The CDR3 DNA sequence: TGTGCCAGCAGCACAGGGTTTGAGCAGTTCTTC. Amino acid sequence: CASSTGFEQFF.

CDR3 region: CASRQTGQGSYEQYF. The CDR3 DNA is TGTGCCAGCAGACAAACCGGACAGGGCTCCTACGAGCAGTACTTC. The chain carries TRBV4-2 and TRBJ2-7; 8 nucleotides agree with TRBD1. In germline, CDR1 is LGHNA, CDR2 YNFKEQ. Germline trimming cut 6 bases from V and 0 bases from J; bases unmatched to any gene: 7. The CDR3 is 15 amino acids.

This clonotype was picked up one time. The V call is TRBV20-1, the J call TRBJ2-7; 7 bases are a match to TRBD2. Germline loops: CDR1 DFQATT, CDR2 SNEGSKA (reference sequence). The CDR3 sequence is 15 residues long. V shed 3 bases and J 3 bases; nucleotides not matched to a gene: 11. The CDR3, as DNA: TGCAGTGCTAGCCGAACTAGCGAACCCTACTACGAGCAGTACTTC. It specifies CSASRTSEPYYEQYF.